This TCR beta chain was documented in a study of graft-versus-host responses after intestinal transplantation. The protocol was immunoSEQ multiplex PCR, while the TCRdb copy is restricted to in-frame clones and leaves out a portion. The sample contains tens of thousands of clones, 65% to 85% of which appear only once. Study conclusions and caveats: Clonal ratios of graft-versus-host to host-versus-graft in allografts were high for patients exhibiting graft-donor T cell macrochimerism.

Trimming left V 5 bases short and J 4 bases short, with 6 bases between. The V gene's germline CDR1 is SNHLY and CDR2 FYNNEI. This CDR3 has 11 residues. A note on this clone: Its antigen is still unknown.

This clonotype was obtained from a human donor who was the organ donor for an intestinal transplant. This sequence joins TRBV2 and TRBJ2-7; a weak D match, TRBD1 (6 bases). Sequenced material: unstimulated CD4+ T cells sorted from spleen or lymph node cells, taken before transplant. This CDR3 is CASSTGYEQYF. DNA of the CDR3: TGTGCCAGCAGTACAGGGTACGAGCAGTACTTC.